This entry lists 26 T cell receptor beta chains sequenced from one sample in a study of T-cell memory formation after mild COVID-19. Via MiXCR, TCRdb re-called the 5' RACE reads, giving one row per CDR3 protein. The repertoire holds approximately 270,000 distinct CDR3 sequences, with about 17% as singletons. Sequencing used PBMCs or a T cell subset sorted from them (not recorded which). These receptors all stem from a man between 18 and 35 years old who had mild COVID-19 (a few samples of this study predate the infection). Cell type and time point are not known.

This chain joins TRBV7-6 and TRBJ1-3; unclear D gene. The CDR3 has 16 amino acids. The germline V gene has CDR1 SGHVS and CDR2 FNYEAQ. V lost 5 bases to trimming and J lost 0 bases, with 14 bases between them. The CDR3, as DNA: TGTGCCAGCAGCCAAGTGGGCTTCGACTCTGGAAACACCATATATTTT. Protein product: CASSQVGFDSGNTIYF. The full variable domain, in which reference TRBV7-6 and TRBJ1-3 provide the parts outside the CDR3, is GAGVSQSPRYKVTKRGQDVALRCDPISGHVSLYWYRQALGQGPEFLTYFNYEAQQDKSGLPNDRFSAERPEGSISTLTIQRTEQRDSAMYRCASSQVGFDSGNTIYFGEGSWLTVV.

The rearrangement joins TRBV7-3 to TRBJ1-1, with D unclear. V lost 5 bases to trimming and J lost 4 bases, with 17 bases between them. Germline CDR1 is SGHTA and CDR2 is FQGTGA. This CDR3 spans 15 amino acids. As DNA, the CDR3 is TGTGCCAGCAGCCCATCAAATCGGGAGTCCACTGAAGCTTTCTTT. Its translation: CASSPSNRESTEAFF.

The chain uses TRBV7-2 and TRBJ1-1; maybe TRBD1 (6 bases). V lost 4 bases, J lost 5 bases, and 11 bases lay in between. This CDR3 has 13 amino acids. The germline gives CDR1 SGHTA, CDR2 FQGNSA. The CDR3 loop reads CASSSLQGTEAFF. The CDR3 nucleotides read TGTGCCAGCAGCTCATTGCAGGGGACTGAAGCTTTCTTT.

This clonotype came up a few times. The V and J genes are TRBV18 and TRBJ1-2; D is undetermined. The CDR3 has 17 residues. Per the germline V gene, CDR1 is KGHSH and CDR2 is LQKENI. Trimming cost V 5 bases and J 6 bases, with 25 bases left between them. The CDR3 nucleotides read TGTGCCAGCTCAGCAACGACGGTCGGCCGTCGGGAAGATGGCTACACCTTC. As protein: CASSATTVGRREDGYTF.

The gene calls are TRBV12-3 or TRBV12-4 and TRBJ2-1; maybe TRBD2 (7 bases). The CDR3 is 13 amino acids. V was shortened by 7 bases and J by 2 bases, with 9 bases between the two germline ends. The DNA for the CDR3 is TGTGCCAGCAACGGGGGGCCCTACAATGAGCAGTTCTTC. As protein: CASNGGPYNEQFF.

V usage is TRBV4-3 and J usage is TRBJ2-7, with a weak D call TRBD1 (5 bases). The CDR3 has 14 amino acids. The V end lost 1 base, the J end lost 6 bases, and 13 bases lay between the germline ends. Germline loops: CDR1 LGHNA, CDR2 YSLEER. CDR3 protein: CASSQVLGAAEQYF. Written as DNA, the CDR3 is TGCGCCAGCAGCCAAGTCCTTGGGGCGGCCGAGCAGTACTTC.

Only a few counts were recorded for this clonotype. This sequence joins TRBV6-5 and TRBJ2-4; D could derive from TRBD1 or TRBD2 (8 bases each). Per germline, CDR1 MNHEY and CDR2 SVGAGI. The CDR3 contains 16 residues. The V end lost 5 bases, the J end lost 8 bases, and 22 bases lay between the germline ends. CDR3 sequence (DNA): TGTGCCAGCAGTCCGCAGGGGGCGGGGGGCCAGGACATTCAGTACTTC. Its protein is CASSPQGAGGQDIQYF.

This sequence joins TRBV5-1 and TRBJ2-1; 9 bases fit TRBD1. V shed 0 bases, J shed 10 bases, and the junction held 8 bases outside the gene matches. Germline V gene sequence: CDR1 SGHRS, CDR2 YFSETQ. The CDR3 has 15 amino acids. The CDR3 protein is CASSLGQGQGKEQFF. The CDR3 bases are TGCGCCAGCAGCTTGGGCCAGGGACAGGGAAAAGAGCAGTTCTTC.

The chain has TRBV7-2 and TRBJ2-7, with TRBD1 as a possible D gene (6 bases). V lost 4 bases, J lost 3 bases, and 13 bases lay in between. Germline loops: CDR1 SGHTA, CDR2 FQGNSA. The CDR3 contains 14 residues. The CDR3 DNA reads TGTGCCAGCAGCTCCTACAGGGATGGCTACGAGCAGTACTTC. Encoded protein: CASSSYRDGYEQYF.

V is TRBV6-2 or TRBV6-3 and J is TRBJ2-4; D ambiguous. Germline V gives CDR1 MNHEY, CDR2 SVGEGT. This CDR3 is 13 amino acids long. Trimming cost V 5 bases and J 12 bases, with 17 bases left between them. CDR3 amino acids: CASSPLGPHPQYF. The DNA of the CDR3 is TGTGCCAGCAGTCCCCTCGGACCTCATCCTCAGTACTTC.

This chain connects TRBV5-1 to TRBJ2-3, with TRBD1 matching over 11 bases. V was pared by 3 bases and J by 5 bases, with 5 bases of the junction left unmatched. CDR1 SGHRS and CDR2 YFSETQ come from the germline V gene. The CDR3 is made up of 15 amino acids. The chain's CDR3 is CASSYGDRGVDTQYF. The CDR3 region has the DNA TGCGCCAGCAGCTATGGGGACAGGGGGGTAGATACGCAGTATTTT.

This chain connects TRBV27 to TRBJ2-2; no reliable D call. The CDR3 is 15 residues long. Germline CDR1 and CDR2: MNHEY and SMNVEV (reference sequence). The V gene lost 1 base and the J gene lost 4 bases, with 10 bases spanning the gap. The CDR3, as DNA: TGTGCCAGCAGTTTATGGGCAGGCTCCACCGGGGAGCTGTTTTTT. As protein: CASSLWAGSTGELFF.

This clonotype appeared a few times. The CDR3 coding sequence is TGTGCCAGCAGTCCGGACGGCTACTACGAGCAGTACTTC. It yields the protein CASSPDGYYEQYF. The chain is built from TRBV7-2 and TRBJ2-7; unclear D gene. V lost 6 bases to trimming and J lost 3 bases, with 12 bases between them. This CDR3 comprises 13 residues. Germline CDR1 and CDR2: SGHTA and FQGNSA.

The chain recombines TRBV12-3 or TRBV12-4 with TRBJ1-5; the match to TRBD1 covers 8 bases. J gave up 2 bases and V 8 bases, and 14 bases lay outside the gene matches. This CDR3 region has 17 residues. In nucleotides, the CDR3 is TGTGCCAGCGGGTCTCAGCAGGGGGCTGGTGGCAATCAGCCCCAGCATTTT. It yields the protein CASGSQQGAGGNQPQHF.

The sample holds a few counts of this clonotype. The chain is built from TRBV7-6 and TRBJ2-1; 10 bases map to TRBD1. Trimming took 4 bases from V and 9 from J; bases not matched to a gene: 0. Germline CDR1 and CDR2: SGHVS and FNYEAQ. The CDR3 runs 12 residues. The CDR3 is CASSWTGGEQFF. In DNA, the CDR3 is TGTGCCAGCAGCTGGACAGGGGGTGAGCAGTTCTTC.

This clonotype was observed a few times. The gene calls are TRBV5-1 and TRBJ1-4; the D is unclear. CDR1 is SGHRS and CDR2 is YFSETQ in the germline V gene. Trimming took 4 bases from V and 4 from J, leaving 26 bases between them. This CDR3 is built from 19 residues. In DNA, the CDR3 is TGCGCCAGCAGCGTACGTCCTTCGGGAGGGTTATCGTATAATGAAAAACTGTTTTTT. Its protein product is CASSVRPSGGLSYNEKLFF.

This clonotype was detected a few times. This chain uses TRBV6-1 with TRBJ2-2, with unresolved D. The V gene's germline CDR1 is MNHNS and CDR2 SASEGT. The CDR3 runs to 14 residues. Trimming left V 6 bases short and J 5 bases short, with 13 bases between. The CDR3: CASSVSLTTGELFF. The CDR3 DNA reads TGTGCCAGCAGCGTCAGTCTTACTACCGGGGAGCTGTTTTTT.

A few counts support this clonotype. The rearrangement joins TRBV20-1 to TRBJ2-1; 8 nucleotides line up with TRBD2. The CDR3 runs 14 residues. V lost 5 bases to trimming and J lost 2 bases; unmatched junction nucleotides: 5. Germline V CDR1 and CDR2: DFQATT, SNEGSKA (reference sequence). The CDR3 spells CSAVTTSAYNEQFF. The DNA for the CDR3 is TGCAGTGCTGTTACGACTAGCGCCTACAATGAGCAGTTCTTC.

This clonotype was counted at least ten times. V usage is TRBV4-2 and J usage is TRBJ2-1, with TRBD2 identical over 11 bases. CDR1 and CDR2 (germline): LGHNA, YNFKEQ. Germline trimming cut 0 bases from V and 3 bases from J; bases unmatched to any gene: 1. The CDR3 consists of 16 residues. CDR3 bases: TGTGCCAGCAGCCAAGATGGGACTAGCGGCTACAATGAGCAGTTCTTC. Protein product: CASSQDGTSGYNEQFF.

The chain carries TRBV5-1 and TRBJ2-1; TRBD2 is a possible D gene (6 bases). Trimming left V 4 bases short and J 10 bases short, with 21 bases between. The CDR3 consists of 15 residues. CDR1 SGHRS and CDR2 YFSETQ come from the germline V gene. The chain's CDR3 is CASSTIGGAAAEQFF. In DNA, the CDR3 is TGCGCCAGCAGCACGATCGGCGGGGCGGCGGCGGAGCAGTTCTTC.

This clonotype was found a few times. Given the absence of the conserved phenylalanine or tryptophan at the CDR3 end, a read error is likely. J is TRBJ2-5 and V is TRBV7-2, with a possible D match to TRBD2 (7 bases). Germline values: CDR1 SGHTA, CDR2 FQGNSA. The CDR3 totals 15 residues. Trimming removed 2 bases at V and 4 bases at J, with 14 bases between. The CDR3 nucleotides are TGTGCCAGCAGCTTATGGGGGGGCAGGGCAGAGACCCAGTACTTA. Translating it yields CASSLWGGRAETQYL.

The chain is built from TRBV6-5 and TRBJ1-1, with D unclear. CDR3 length: 16 residues. CDR1 is MNHEY, CDR2 SVGAGI, per germline. Trimming removed 0 bases at V and 1 base at J, with 12 bases between. CDR3 nucleotide sequence: TGTGCCAGCAGTTACTCAATTGAAAGGGCGAACACTGAAGCTTTCTTT. Protein sequence: CASSYSIERANTEAFF.

This chain links TRBV7-2 with TRBJ1-6; D remains unclear. The germline CDR1 and CDR2 sequences are SGHTA and FQGNSA. With 4 bases removed from V and 13 bases from J, the gap between germline ends came to 14 bases. The CDR3 consists of 13 residues. The CDR3 nucleotides are TGTGCCAGCAGCTCGACCATACCGCGGCCCCTCCACTTT. Translating gives CASSSTIPRPLHF.

This clonotype appeared a few times. The chain carries TRBV4-3 and TRBJ1-1; D might be TRBD1 (6 bases). V lost 3 bases and J 4 bases, leaving 12 bases between the germline ends. This CDR3 is 14 amino acids long. From germline, CDR1 is LGHNA and CDR2 YSLEER. The CDR3 loop is CASSQGGPGTEAFF. The CDR3 bases are TGCGCCAGCAGCCAGGGGGGGCCCGGCACTGAAGCTTTCTTT.

This clonotype showed up just a few times. This chain joins TRBV10-3 and TRBJ2-7; 9 bases are a match to TRBD1. Losses at the gene ends were 3 bases for V and 7 bases for J; bases not matched to a gene: 10. The CDR3 sequence is 15 residues long. The germline V gene has CDR1 ENHRY and CDR2 SYGVKD. The chain's CDR3 is CAISDQGTGRGEQYV. DNA for the CDR3: TGTGCCATCAGTGACCAGGGGACAGGGCGTGGAGAGCAGTACGTC.

J is TRBJ2-6 and V is TRBV23-1; 7 bases are a match to TRBD1. TRBV23-1 is an ORF for which the function is uncertain. After removal of 2 bases from V and 0 bases from J, the junction contained 13 bases not matched to a gene. CDR3 length equals 20 residues. The CDR3 DNA is TGCGCCAGCAGTCAAGTTCGGGTCGGACAGGCCGACTCTGGGGCCAACGTCCTGACTTTC. Protein sequence: CASSQVRVGQADSGANVLTF.